A selection of T cell receptor beta chains follows, all from one sample in a study of cytomegalovirus exposure and HLA in healthy donors. Here immunoSEQ multiplex PCR was the method, and the copy in TCRdb shows in-frame clones only, minus some. The table includes 220,000 or so clones, around 86% detected once. The sample taken for sequencing was PBMCs. These receptors came from a young woman in good health and CMV-seropositive. The CDR3 runs from the conserved cysteine through the conserved F or W. D genes are given only for firm matches. Clone size is not always given. Where it is, it says once, few, many or a class for expanded clones.

j_call | d_call | v_call | clone_size | cdr3_aa | cdr3_nt
TRBJ2-1 | . | TRBV18 | . | CASSRIPGSYNEQFF | TGTGCCAGCTCCCGCATACCCGGCTCCTACAATGAGCAGTTCTTC
TRBJ2-7 | TRBD2 | TRBV27 | . | CASSLRAGDFHEQYF | TGTGCCAGCAGTTTAAGGGCGGGAGATTTCCACGAGCAGTACTTC
TRBJ2-3 | TRBD2 | TRBV5-1 | . | CASSSGLAGGDTQYF | TGCGCCAGCAGCTCCGGACTAGCGGGAGGAGATACGCAGTATTTT
TRBJ1-4 | . | TRBV6-6 | . | CASSYGQGNGNEKLFF | TGTGCCAGCAGTTATGGTCAGGGGAACGGAAATGAAAAACTGTTTTTT
TRBJ2-5 | TRBD1 | TRBV5-1 | . | CASSPMTGGWETQYF | TGCGCCAGCAGCCCAATGACAGGGGGCTGGGAGACCCAGTACTTC
TRBJ2-7 | TRBD1 | TRBV11-1 | . | CASSLLPPRDSLTYEQYF | TGTGCCAGCAGCTTGCTCCCCCCAAGGGACAGCCTCACCTACGAGCAGTACTTC
TRBJ1-5 | . | TRBV2 | few | CASSILVREQPQHF | TGTGCCAGCAGCATTCTAGTCCGTGAGCAGCCCCAGCATTTT
TRBJ2-7 | . | TRBV30 | . | CAWSVGESYEQYF | TGTGCCTGGAGTGTTGGAGAGTCCTACGAGCAGTACTTC
TRBJ2-1 | TRBD2 | TRBV28 | . | CASSPGLAGGRGYNEQFF | TGTGCCAGCAGCCCCGGACTAGCGGGAGGAAGGGGCTACAATGAGCAGTTCTTC
TRBJ2-1 | . | TRBV5-4 | . | CASRSTSSSSGEQFF | TGTGCCAGCAGATCGACTAGTTCCAGTTCAGGTGAGCAGTTCTTC
TRBJ2-1 | TRBD2 | TRBV10-2 | . | CASSETSASYNEQFF | TGCGCCAGCAGTGAGACTAGCGCGTCCTACAATGAGCAGTTCTTC
TRBJ2-6 | TRBD1 | TRBV5-1 | . | CASSAGTAFSGANVLTF | TGCGCCAGCAGCGCCGGGACAGCTTTTTCTGGGGCCAACGTCCTGACTTTC
TRBJ1-5 | . | TRBV7-6 | . | CASSSSLIRDKSNQPQHF | TGTGCCAGCAGCTCATCCCTAATTAGGGACAAAAGCAATCAGCCCCAGCATTTT
TRBJ1-1 | . | TRBV5-4 | . | CASKANTEAFF | TGTGCCAGCAAAGCGAACACTGAAGCTTTCTTT
TRBJ1-5 | . | TRBV28 | . | CASRGRRNNNQPQHF | TGTGCCAGCAGGGGCCGCAGGAATAATAATCAGCCCCAGCATTTT
TRBJ1-1 | TRBD1 | TRBV6-1 | . | CASSGDRDQNTEAFF | TGTGCCAGCAGTGGGGACAGGGATCAGAACACTGAAGCTTTCTTT
TRBJ1-1 | TRBD1 | TRBV28 | . | CASRDPGGTEAFF | TGTGCCAGCAGAGATCCAGGGGGCACTGAAGCTTTCTTT
TRBJ1-2 | . | TRBV20-1 | . | CGRSGKDGYTF | TGCGGTAGGTCGGGGAAGGACGGCTACACCTTC
TRBJ1-5 | . | TRBV6-5 | . | CASSPQVGNQPQHF | TGTGCCAGCAGTCCGCAGGTCGGCAATCAGCCCCAGCATTTT
TRBJ1-2 | . | TRBV29-1 | . | CSLLDEDTLSNYGYTF | TGCAGCCTACTCGACGAAGACACGTTGAGTAACTATGGCTACACCTTC
TRBJ1-2 | . | TRBV29-1 | . | CSVSLGGEAGYTF | TGCAGCGTTTCCTTGGGAGGGGAAGCTGGCTACACCTTC
TRBJ2-7 | . | TRBV11-2 | once | CASSSGISGEQYF | TGTGCCAGCAGTTCTGGCATCTCGGGCGAGCAGTACTTC
TRBJ1-5 | TRBD1 | TRBV2 | few | CASSGTGVSQPQHF | TGTGCCAGTTCCGGGACAGGGGTCTCTCAGCCCCAGCATTTT
TRBJ2-2 | . | TRBV9 | . | CASSPGFTGELFF | TGTGCCAGCAGCCCAGGGTTCACCGGGGAGCTGTTTTTT
TRBJ1-5 | TRBD1 | TRBV19 | . | CASGQGVNQPQHF | TGTGCCAGTGGACAGGGTGTCAATCAGCCCCAGCATTTT
TRBJ2-7 | TRBD1 | TRBV14 | . | CASSPGTGSSYEQYF | TGTGCCAGCAGCCCCGGGACAGGGTCGTCCTACGAGCAGTACTTC
TRBJ2-1 | . | TRBV6-6 | once | CASTPWADKGQFF | TGTGCCAGCACCCCCTGGGCGGACAAAGGGCAGTTCTTC
TRBJ2-5 | . | TRBV28 | . | CASSTEREETQYF | TGTGCCAGCAGTACAGAACGGGAGGAGACCCAGTACTTC
TRBJ1-1 | . | TRBV2 | . | CASSVYFTNTEAFF | TGTGCCAGCAGTGTTTACTTCACGAACACTGAAGCTTTCTTT
TRBJ2-1 | . | TRBV5-1 | . | CASSLGPGSSYNEQFF | TGCGCCAGCAGCTTGGGTCCGGGGAGCTCCTACAATGAGCAGTTCTTC
TRBJ2-7 | TRBD2 | TRBV28 | . | CASAASGDPGEQYF | TGTGCCAGCGCGGCTAGCGGGGACCCGGGGGAGCAGTACTTC
TRBJ2-4 | . | TRBV5-8 | . | CASLTRLAKNIQYF | TGTGCCAGTCTTACGAGGCTAGCCAAAAACATTCAGTACTTC
TRBJ2-3 | TRBD2 | TRBV5-1 | . | CASSSLTSGRPDTQYF | TGCGCCAGCAGCTCCTTAACTAGCGGGAGGCCAGATACGCAGTATTTT
TRBJ2-7 | . | TRBV15 | . | CATSREQLPSYEQYF | TGTGCCACCAGCAGGGAACAGCTTCCATCCTACGAGCAGTACTTC
TRBJ2-7 | TRBD1 | TRBV4-1 | . | CASSQVGGLKGQRFYEQYF | TGCGCCAGCAGCCAAGTAGGGGGCTTGAAGGGACAGCGATTCTACGAGCAGTACTTC
TRBJ2-2 | . | TRBV7-3 | . | CASSLRASTGELFF | TGTGCCAGCAGCTTAAGGGCTTCCACCGGGGAGCTGTTTTTT
TRBJ1-1 | TRBD1 | TRBV7-9 | few | CASSLGTGLNTEAFF | TGTGCCAGCAGCTTAGGGACAGGGCTGAACACTGAAGCTTTCTTT
TRBJ2-3 | TRBD2 | TRBV9 | . | CASSSGLAGGTDTQYF | TGTGCCAGCAGCTCGGGGCTAGCGGGAGGCACAGATACGCAGTATTTT
TRBJ2-3 | TRBD2 | TRBV29-1 | . | CTTSGRMSDTQYF | TGCACGACTAGCGGGAGGATGTCAGATACGCAGTATTTT
TRBJ2-7 | . | TRBV27 | once | CASSYRGGMYEQYF | TGTGCCAGCAGCTACAGGGGGGGAATGTACGAGCAGTACTTC
TRBJ2-7 | . | TRBV5-6 | . | CASSLSAGRKGYEQYF | TGTGCCAGCAGCTTGTCGGCGGGGCGGAAGGGCTACGAGCAGTACTTC
TRBJ1-1 | . | TRBV12-5 | . | CASGLAGTEAFF | TGTGCTAGTGGTTTGGCCGGGACTGAAGCTTTCTTT
TRBJ2-1 | TRBD2 | TRBV5-6 | . | CASSLTLAVAYNEQFF | TGTGCCAGCAGTCTAACCCTAGCGGTGGCCTACAATGAGCAGTTCTTC
TRBJ1-2 | . | TRBV6-5 | . | CASSPDRSNYGYTF | TGTGCCAGCAGTCCAGACAGATCTAACTATGGCTACACCTTC
TRBJ2-6 | TRBD1 | TRBV19 | few | CASKLSTGSSSGANVLTF | TGTGCCAGCAAATTATCGACAGGGTCTTCCTCTGGGGCCAACGTCCTGACTTTC